This T cell receptor beta chain was sequenced for a study of CD8 T cells in Susac syndrome. Reverse transcription used about 0.45 to 1 ug RNA and random hexamers. It was immunoSEQ multiplex PCR that amplified TCR beta CDR3 across 54 Vbeta and 13 Jbeta. MiXCR, applied by TCRdb to the immunoSEQ multiplex PCR reads, yields one record per CDR3 protein. The sample carries around 270,000 distinct CDR3 sequences, roughly 90% recorded once. About this clonotype itself: What it binds is not known.

TCR beta sequencing covered blood CD8+ and CD4+ T cells. Negative isolation yielded CD8+ and CD4+ T cells; FACS enriched TEMRA cells. The germline CDR1 and CDR2 sequences are MDHEN and SYDVKM. The V gene end was trimmed by 3 bases and the J gene end by 0 bases; junction bases not matched to a gene: 11. The CDR3 extends over 18 amino acids. Study results and limitations: As the study acknowledged, the number of individuals who were part of its TCR sequencing and HLA analysis was relatively small.

The material sequenced was CD8+ T cells from PBMCs. This chain joins TRBV28 and TRBJ2-3; 8 bases are a match to TRBD2. The clonotype was recovered from a human donor with multiple sclerosis. For the CDR3, the DNA is TGTGCCAGCAGTTTTCCCACCCGGGGGGGCTCTAGCACAGATACGCAGTATTTT. Residues: CASSFPTRGGSSTDTQYF.